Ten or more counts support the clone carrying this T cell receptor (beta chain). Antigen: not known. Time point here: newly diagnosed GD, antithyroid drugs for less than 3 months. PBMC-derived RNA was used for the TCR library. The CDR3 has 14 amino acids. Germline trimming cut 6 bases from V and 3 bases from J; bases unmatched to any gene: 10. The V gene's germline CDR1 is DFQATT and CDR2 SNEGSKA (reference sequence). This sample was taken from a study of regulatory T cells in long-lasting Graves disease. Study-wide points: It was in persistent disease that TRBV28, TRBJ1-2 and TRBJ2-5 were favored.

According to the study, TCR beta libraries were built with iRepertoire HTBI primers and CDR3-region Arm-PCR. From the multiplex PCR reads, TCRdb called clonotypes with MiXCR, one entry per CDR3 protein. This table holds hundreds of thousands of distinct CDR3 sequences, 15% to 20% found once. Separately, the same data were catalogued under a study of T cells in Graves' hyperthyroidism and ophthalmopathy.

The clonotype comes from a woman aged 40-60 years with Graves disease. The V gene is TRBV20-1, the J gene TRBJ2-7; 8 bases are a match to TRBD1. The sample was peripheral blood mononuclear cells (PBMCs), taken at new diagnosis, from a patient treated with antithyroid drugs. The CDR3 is CSALPATGDYEQYF. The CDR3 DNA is TGCAGTGCCCTTCCCGCGACAGGGGACTACGAGCAGTACTTC.